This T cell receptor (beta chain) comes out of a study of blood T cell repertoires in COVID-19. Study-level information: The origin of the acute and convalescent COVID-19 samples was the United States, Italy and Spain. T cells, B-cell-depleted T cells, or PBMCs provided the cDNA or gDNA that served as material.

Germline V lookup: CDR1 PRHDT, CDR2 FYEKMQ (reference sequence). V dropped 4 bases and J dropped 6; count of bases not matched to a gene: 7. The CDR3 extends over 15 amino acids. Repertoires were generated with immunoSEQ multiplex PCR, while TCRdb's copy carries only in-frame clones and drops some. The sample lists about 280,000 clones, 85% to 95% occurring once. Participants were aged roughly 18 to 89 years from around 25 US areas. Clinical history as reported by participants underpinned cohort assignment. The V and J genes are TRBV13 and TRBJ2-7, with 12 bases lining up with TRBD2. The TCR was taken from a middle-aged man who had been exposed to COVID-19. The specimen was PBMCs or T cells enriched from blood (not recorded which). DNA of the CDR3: TGTGCCAGCAGCTCATGGACTAGCGGGATCGGCGAGCAGTACTTC. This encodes CASSSWTSGIGEQYF.